This TCR beta chain appears in the sequencing data of a study of cytomegalovirus exposure and HLA in healthy donors. Study-wide results and limits: Prior analysis indicated that the majority of TCR beta V segments exhibited productivity approximately 90% or approximately 30% of the time.

In regard to this clone: The antigen is unknown.

This CDR3 is built from 16 residues. Germline V gene sequence: CDR1 SGHDN, CDR2 FVKESK. V was trimmed by 0 bases and J by 4 bases, leaving 15 bases between them. Amplification used 60 Vbeta primers and 13 Jbeta primers. The method was immunoSEQ multiplex PCR; TCRdb's version includes in-frame clones alone and lacks a portion of them. Recorded for this sample: about 140,000 clones. The TCR sequence derives from a male donor in good health and CMV-seronegative. The specimen was PBMCs. This chain joins TRBV14 and TRBJ2-5; no reliable D call. The CDR3 loop is CASSQETGPPGETQYF. The CDR3 DNA reads as TGTGCCAGCAGCCAAGAAACGGGTCCCCCCGGAGAGACCCAGTACTTC.